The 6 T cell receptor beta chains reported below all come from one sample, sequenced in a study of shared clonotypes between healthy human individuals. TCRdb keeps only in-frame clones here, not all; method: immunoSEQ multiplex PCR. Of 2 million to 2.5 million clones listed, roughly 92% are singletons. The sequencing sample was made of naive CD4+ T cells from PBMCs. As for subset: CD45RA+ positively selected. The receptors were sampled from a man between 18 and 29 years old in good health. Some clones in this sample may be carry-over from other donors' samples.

The CDR3 DNA reads TGTGCCTGGAGAGAGACACACTCCAAAAACATTCAGTACTTC. This codes for CAWRETHSKNIQYF. This rearrangement joins TRBV30 to TRBJ2-4; no clear D. This CDR3 region has 14 residues. Per the germline V gene, CDR1 is GTSNPN and CDR2 is SVGIG (reference sequence). V was shortened by 3 bases and J by 2 bases, with 11 bases between the two germline ends.

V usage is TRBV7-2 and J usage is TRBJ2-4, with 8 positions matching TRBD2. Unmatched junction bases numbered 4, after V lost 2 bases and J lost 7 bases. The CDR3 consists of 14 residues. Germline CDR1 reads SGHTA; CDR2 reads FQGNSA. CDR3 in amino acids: CASSLSASGNIQYF. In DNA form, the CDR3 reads TGTGCCAGCAGCTTATCCGCTAGCGGGAACATTCAGTACTTC.

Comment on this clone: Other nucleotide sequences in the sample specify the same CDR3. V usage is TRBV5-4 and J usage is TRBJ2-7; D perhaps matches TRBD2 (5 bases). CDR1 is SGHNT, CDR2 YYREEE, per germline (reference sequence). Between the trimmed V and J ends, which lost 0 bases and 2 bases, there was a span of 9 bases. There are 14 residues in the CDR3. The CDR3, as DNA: TGTGCCAGCAGCTTGGGCCTAGCCCCCTACGAGCAGTACTTC. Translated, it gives CASSLGLAPYEQYF.

CDR3 DNA sequence: TGTGCCAGCAGTGAACCCGGCTCCTACAATGAGCAGTTCTTC. It yields the protein CASSEPGSYNEQFF. The chain combines TRBV25-1 with TRBJ2-1, with unresolved D. Germline CDR1 reads MGHDK; CDR2 reads SYGVNS. The CDR3 extends over 14 amino acids. Trimming pared 2 bases from V and 0 bases from J, leaving 5 bases between.

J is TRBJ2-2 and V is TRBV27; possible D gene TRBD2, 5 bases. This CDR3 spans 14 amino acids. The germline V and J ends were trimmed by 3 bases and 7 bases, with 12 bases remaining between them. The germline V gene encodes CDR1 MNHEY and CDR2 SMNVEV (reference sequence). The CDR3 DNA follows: TGTGCCAGCAGTTTGAGAGGGTTTGGCGGGGAGCTGTTTTTT. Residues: CASSLRGFGGELFF.

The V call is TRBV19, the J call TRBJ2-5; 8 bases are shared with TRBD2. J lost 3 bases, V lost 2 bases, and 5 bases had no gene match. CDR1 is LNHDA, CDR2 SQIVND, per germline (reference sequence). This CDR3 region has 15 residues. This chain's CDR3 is CASSILGLGEETQYF. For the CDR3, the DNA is TGTGCCAGTAGTATATTGGGACTAGGGGAAGAGACCCAGTACTTC.